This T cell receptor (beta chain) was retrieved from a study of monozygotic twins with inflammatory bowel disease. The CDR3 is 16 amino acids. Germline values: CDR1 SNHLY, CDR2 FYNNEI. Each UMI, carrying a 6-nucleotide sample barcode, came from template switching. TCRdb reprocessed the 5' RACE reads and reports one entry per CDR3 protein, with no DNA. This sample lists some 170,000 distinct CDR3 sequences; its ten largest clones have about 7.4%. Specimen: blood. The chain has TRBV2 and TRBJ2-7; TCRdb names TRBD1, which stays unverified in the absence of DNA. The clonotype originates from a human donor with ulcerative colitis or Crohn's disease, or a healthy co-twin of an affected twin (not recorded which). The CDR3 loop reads CASREDREWLSYEQYF.